The rows below give T cell receptor beta chains drawn from one sample of a study of siplizumab effects on memory and regulatory T cells. Here immunoSEQ multiplex PCR was the method, and the copy in TCRdb shows in-frame clones only, minus some. The sample shows about 120,000 clones, 93% of them seen only once. Sequencing input: non-Treg CD4+ T cells sorted from blood. All receptors derive from a human donor in good health. The CDR3 runs from the conserved cysteine through the conserved F or W. Fields, in order: V gene, J gene, clone size, D gene, CDR3 DNA, CDR3 protein. A D gene is named only where the DNA matches it firmly. For some rows the clone size is stated as once, few or many, or as a class when expanded; others skip it.

V gene: TRBV28; J gene: TRBJ2-5; clone size: .; D gene: .; CDR3 DNA: TGTGCCAGCAGTTTATTCATGGGGGCTAGCGGTCAGGGGACCCAGTACTTC; CDR3 protein: CASSLFMGASGQGTQYF
V gene: TRBV11-3; J gene: TRBJ2-1; clone size: .; D gene: .; CDR3 DNA: TGTGCCAGCAGCTCCGACAGTGCTAGCAATGAGCAGTTCTTC; CDR3 protein: CASSSDSASNEQFF
V gene: TRBV13; J gene: TRBJ2-1; clone size: .; D gene: .; CDR3 DNA: TGTGCCAGCAGCTTGTGGCAGGGGAACTACAATGAGCAGTTCTTC; CDR3 protein: CASSLWQGNYNEQFF
V gene: TRBV20-1; J gene: TRBJ1-6; clone size: .; D gene: .; CDR3 DNA: TGCAGTGCTAGACAAGACTCACCCCTCCACTTT; CDR3 protein: CSARQDSPLHF
V gene: TRBV28; J gene: TRBJ1-1; clone size: .; D gene: .; CDR3 DNA: TGTGCCAGCAGTTTGGGAGCTTGGGTAAACACTGAAGCTTTCTTT; CDR3 protein: CASSLGAWVNTEAFF
V gene: TRBV7-6; J gene: TRBJ2-5; clone size: once; D gene: .; CDR3 DNA: TGTGCCAGCAGCTTAGTGCGATGGCCCGGGCAGAGGGAGGAGACCCAGTACTTC; CDR3 protein: CASSLVRWPGQREETQYF
V gene: TRBV9; J gene: TRBJ2-2; clone size: .; D gene: .; CDR3 DNA: TGTGCCAGCAGCTCCAAAGGTGAGGGTTCCTCAGCCACCGGGGAGCTGTTTTTT; CDR3 protein: CASSSKGEGSSATGELFF
V gene: TRBV28; J gene: TRBJ1-5; clone size: .; D gene: TRBD1; CDR3 DNA: TGTGCCAGCAGTGTAACCGCCGGGACAGGGGGCTTCAGGCAGCCCCAGCATTTT; CDR3 protein: CASSVTAGTGGFRQPQHF
V gene: TRBV7-2; J gene: TRBJ1-4; clone size: .; D gene: .; CDR3 DNA: TGTGCCAGCAGCTTAGCGCTGTCAACTAATGAAAAACTGTTTTTT; CDR3 protein: CASSLALSTNEKLFF
V gene: TRBV25-1; J gene: TRBJ1-3; clone size: .; D gene: .; CDR3 DNA: TGTGCCAGCAGTGAATTCCGCCCGAGAGTCACCCCTCAAACCTGTCGCTTT; CDR3 protein: CASSEFRPRVTPQTCRF
V gene: TRBV7-2; J gene: TRBJ2-5; clone size: .; D gene: .; CDR3 DNA: TGTGCCAGCAGCTTAAGTTTTGGGGAGACCCAGTACTTC; CDR3 protein: CASSLSFGETQYF
V gene: TRBV6-5; J gene: TRBJ1-3; clone size: .; D gene: .; CDR3 DNA: TGTGCCAGCAGTTACAGAGTTGGAAACACCATATATTTT; CDR3 protein: CASSYRVGNTIYF
V gene: TRBV6-5; J gene: TRBJ2-7; clone size: .; D gene: TRBD1; CDR3 DNA: TGTGCCAGCAGTTATAGAGACAGGGGAGTCGAGCAGTACTTC; CDR3 protein: CASSYRDRGVEQYF
V gene: TRBV5-1; J gene: TRBJ1-1; clone size: .; D gene: TRBD1; CDR3 DNA: TGCGCCAGCAGCCCGGGGGACAGGGGTAGGGTCACTGAAGCTTTCTTT; CDR3 protein: CASSPGDRGRVTEAFF
V gene: TRBV7-3; J gene: TRBJ1-1; clone size: .; D gene: TRBD1; CDR3 DNA: TGTGCCAGCAGCATTATGGGGACAGGGAACACTGAAGCTTTCTTT; CDR3 protein: CASSIMGTGNTEAFF
V gene: TRBV4-3; J gene: TRBJ2-1; clone size: few; D gene: .; CDR3 DNA: TGCGCCAGCAGCCCATCCGACAGTGGGCCTCCCTACAATGAGCAGTTCTTC; CDR3 protein: CASSPSDSGPPYNEQFF
V gene: TRBV9; J gene: TRBJ2-5; clone size: .; D gene: .; CDR3 DNA: TGTGCCGGACCCCCGGGACAAGGGGCCCAAGAGACCCAGTACTTC; CDR3 protein: CAGPPGQGAQETQYF
V gene: TRBV14; J gene: TRBJ2-3; clone size: .; D gene: .; CDR3 DNA: TGTGCCAGCAGCCAAGAAGGGGCAGGCATAACAGATACGCAGTATTTT; CDR3 protein: CASSQEGAGITDTQYF
V gene: TRBV21-1; J gene: TRBJ1-2; clone size: .; D gene: .; CDR3 DNA: TGTGCCAGCACCCCCGGGACAGGGGGGAGTAACTATGGCTACACCTTC; CDR3 protein: CASTPGTGGSNYGYTF
V gene: TRBV6-4; J gene: TRBJ1-2; clone size: once; D gene: TRBD1; CDR3 DNA: TGTGCCAGCAGTGAGCCAGGGGGTTATGGCTACACCTTC; CDR3 protein: CASSEPGGYGYTF
V gene: TRBV11-2; J gene: TRBJ1-5; clone size: .; D gene: TRBD1; CDR3 DNA: TGTGCCAGCAGCCCGCAGACAGGGAACAATCAGCCCCAGCATTTT; CDR3 protein: CASSPQTGNNQPQHF
V gene: TRBV27; J gene: TRBJ1-1; clone size: .; D gene: .; CDR3 DNA: TGTGCCAGCAGTGCCTTGCCAGAGAACACTGAAGCTTTCTTT; CDR3 protein: CASSALPENTEAFF
V gene: TRBV4-3; J gene: TRBJ1-1; clone size: .; D gene: .; CDR3 DNA: TGCGCCAGCAGTTCCCGGTTATGGAACACTGAAGCTTTCTTT; CDR3 protein: CASSSRLWNTEAFF
V gene: TRBV11-2; J gene: TRBJ2-7; clone size: .; D gene: TRBD2; CDR3 DNA: TGTGCCAGCAGCTTCATACGGACCGGGACTAGCGGGCCCTACGAGCAGTACTTC; CDR3 protein: CASSFIRTGTSGPYEQYF
V gene: TRBV6-1; J gene: TRBJ1-1; clone size: once; D gene: .; CDR3 DNA: TGTGCCAGCAGATTTACAGGAAGAGAAGCTTTCTTT; CDR3 protein: CASRFTGREAFF
V gene: TRBV9; J gene: TRBJ2-3; clone size: once; D gene: .; CDR3 DNA: TGTGCCAGCAGCGCAGCCTTCTACACAGATACGCAGTATTTT; CDR3 protein: CASSAAFYTDTQYF
V gene: TRBV20-1; J gene: TRBJ2-7; clone size: .; D gene: .; CDR3 DNA: TGCAGTGCTACAGAGGGCTACGAGCAGTACTTC; CDR3 protein: CSATEGYEQYF
V gene: TRBV10-3; J gene: TRBJ2-2; clone size: once; D gene: TRBD1; CDR3 DNA: TGTGCCATCAGTGCTCGGGGACAGCTATCAGCGAACACCGGGGAGCTGTTTTTT; CDR3 protein: CAISARGQLSANTGELFF
V gene: TRBV6-4; J gene: TRBJ2-7; clone size: .; D gene: .; CDR3 DNA: TGTGCCAGCAGTACAGGGATGGGCGAGCAGTACTTC; CDR3 protein: CASSTGMGEQYF
V gene: TRBV19; J gene: TRBJ1-5; clone size: .; D gene: .; CDR3 DNA: TGTGCCAGTACCGTGGGTGCCAGCAATCAGCCCCAGCATTTT; CDR3 protein: CASTVGASNQPQHF
V gene: TRBV7-9; J gene: TRBJ2-6; clone size: once; D gene: .; CDR3 DNA: TGTGCCAGCAGCTTTTATATCAGGGGCAACTCTGGGGCCAACGTCCTGACTTTC; CDR3 protein: CASSFYIRGNSGANVLTF
V gene: TRBV5-1; J gene: TRBJ2-5; clone size: .; D gene: TRBD2; CDR3 DNA: TGCGCCAGCAGCTTGTCGGCGGGGGGCGAGGTGACCCAGTACTTC; CDR3 protein: CASSLSAGGEVTQYF
V gene: TRBV27; J gene: TRBJ1-1; clone size: .; D gene: .; CDR3 DNA: TGTGCCAGCACCCCGACGGTAAGCTACACTGAAGCTTTCTTT; CDR3 protein: CASTPTVSYTEAFF
V gene: TRBV5-1; J gene: TRBJ2-3; clone size: .; D gene: TRBD1; CDR3 DNA: TGCGCCAGCGAAGGGGACAGTCTCACAGATACGCAGTATTTT; CDR3 protein: CASEGDSLTDTQYF
V gene: TRBV6-6; J gene: TRBJ2-5; clone size: .; D gene: .; CDR3 DNA: TGTGCCAGCAGACGTACAGCATCCCAAGAGACCCAGTACTTC; CDR3 protein: CASRRTASQETQYF
V gene: TRBV4-1; J gene: TRBJ2-2; clone size: .; D gene: .; CDR3 DNA: TGCGCCAGCAGCCAGGGGGGGACAGAGAGGTTGGCCGGGGAGCTGTTTTTT; CDR3 protein: CASSQGGTERLAGELFF
V gene: TRBV18; J gene: TRBJ1-6; clone size: .; D gene: .; CDR3 DNA: TGTGCCAGCTCACCACCCAACAGAAATCCTTCACCCCTCCACTTT; CDR3 protein: CASSPPNRNPSPLHF
V gene: TRBV5-4; J gene: TRBJ2-3; clone size: .; D gene: .; CDR3 DNA: TGTGCCAGCAGCTTGGGAGGAGATACGCAGTATTTT; CDR3 protein: CASSLGGDTQYF
V gene: TRBV5-1; J gene: TRBJ1-3; clone size: .; D gene: TRBD1; CDR3 DNA: TGCGCCAGCAGCTCACAGGGGCCAATCTCTGGAAACACCATATATTTT; CDR3 protein: CASSSQGPISGNTIYF
V gene: TRBV5-4; J gene: TRBJ2-2; clone size: .; D gene: .; CDR3 DNA: TGTGCCAGCAGGACAGGGAACACCGGGGAGCTGTTTTTT; CDR3 protein: CASRTGNTGELFF
V gene: TRBV19; J gene: TRBJ1-4; clone size: once; D gene: .; CDR3 DNA: TGTGCCAGTTGGGCATTAGGCAATGAAAAACTGTTTTTT; CDR3 protein: CASWALGNEKLFF
V gene: TRBV7-2; J gene: TRBJ2-5; clone size: once; D gene: TRBD2; CDR3 DNA: TGTGCCAGCAGCTCCAGGTCGGGGGGAATTCTGGGAGAGACCCAGTACTTC; CDR3 protein: CASSSRSGGILGETQYF
V gene: TRBV4-3; J gene: TRBJ2-1; clone size: .; D gene: .; CDR3 DNA: TGCGCCAGCAGCCAAGAGGGGCAACGGTACGATGAGCAGTTCTTC; CDR3 protein: CASSQEGQRYDEQFF
V gene: TRBV5-1; J gene: TRBJ2-1; clone size: .; D gene: .; CDR3 DNA: TGCGCCAGCAGCCCCGAGCGGGCCTCCTACAATGAGCAGTTCTTC; CDR3 protein: CASSPERASYNEQFF
V gene: TRBV7-3; J gene: TRBJ1-5; clone size: .; D gene: .; CDR3 DNA: TGTGCCAGCAGGGAGGGCAATCAGCCCCAGCATTTT; CDR3 protein: CASREGNQPQHF
V gene: TRBV19; J gene: TRBJ2-7; clone size: .; D gene: TRBD1; CDR3 DNA: TGTGCCAGTAACGGACAGGGAAAGGCCTACGAGCAGTACTTC; CDR3 protein: CASNGQGKAYEQYF